This T cell receptor (beta chain) came from a study of human T cells and chemical hapten exposure. Study background: Skin of the upper inner arm, roughly 2 cm by roughly 2 cm, received 2% DPC for sensitization. Patients, largely female, had alopecia areata, totalis or universalis.

MiXCR, applied by TCRdb to the RACE reads, yields one record per CDR3 protein. The data show approximately 38,000 distinct CDR3 sequences, over 9.5% seen once. This clonotype was seen a handful of times. Stated time point: pre-sensitization, week 0. Sample treatment: therapeutic diphenylcyclopropenone sensitization with weekly scalp DPC. CDR1 and CDR2 from the germline V gene are SNHLY and FYNNEI. Trimming shortened V by 3 bases and J by 4 bases, and 9 bases separated the two germline ends. This CDR3 contains 13 residues. The origin of this receptor is a young man with alopecia areata. Some clones in this sample may be carry-over from other donors' samples. This material consisted of whole blood, taken in connection with sensitization to the hapten diphenylcyclopropenone (DPC). The gene calls are TRBV2 and TRBJ2-5; D is perhaps TRBD1 or TRBD2 (5 bases each). This CDR3 reads CASSEGVRETQYF. The CDR3 DNA follows: TGTGCCAGCAGTGAGGGGGTTCGAGAGACCCAGTACTTC.